What follows are 15 T cell receptor beta chains derived from one specimen sequenced in a study of OX40 agonist ivuxolimab in advanced cancers. Assay: immunoSEQ multiplex PCR; the TCRdb copy retains only in-frame clones and omits some. The table includes 60,000 to 85,000 clones, around 87% detected once. The specimen was CD4+ or CD8+ T cells sorted from blood, collected in a trial of the OX40 agonist ivuxolimab. Receptor source: an adult with an advanced solid tumor such as melanoma, head and neck, liver or kidney cancer.

This rearrangement joins TRBV30 to TRBJ2-2, with 9 bases fitting TRBD2. Germline V CDR1 and CDR2: GTSNPN, SVGIG (reference sequence). J was trimmed by 5 bases and V by 4 bases; bases with no gene match: 8. This CDR3 has 15 amino acids. The CDR3 here is CAWTRGGAGTGELFF. DNA of the CDR3: TGTGCCTGGACCCGCGGGGGGGCTGGGACCGGGGAGCTGTTTTTT.

The genes are TRBV10-2 and TRBJ2-1, with D perhaps matching TRBD2 (5 bases). Trimming removed 7 bases from V and 4 bases from J, with 14 bases in between. The germline CDR1 and CDR2 sequences are WSHSY and SAAADI. The CDR3 contains 14 residues. The CDR3 loop is CASKRTGTYNEQFF. The CDR3 DNA reads TGCGCCAGCAAGAGGACGGGAACGTACAATGAGCAGTTCTTC.

The chain links TRBV20-1 to TRBJ2-7; no clear D gene. This CDR3 region has 11 residues. The V and J ends lost 2 bases and 3 bases respectively, with 5 bases between them. CDR1 and CDR2 from the germline V gene are DFQATT and SNEGSKA (reference sequence). The CDR3 nucleotides read TGCAGTGCTAGAAGGGACTACGAGCAGTACTTC. Protein: CSARRDYEQYF.

The gene calls are TRBV19 and TRBJ2-4; D perhaps matches TRBD2 (5 bases). Trimming cost V 5 bases and J 6 bases, with 23 bases left between them. The CDR3 loop spans 17 amino acids. Germline CDR1 and CDR2: LNHDA and SQIVND (reference sequence). For the CDR3, the DNA is TGTGCCAGTAGTGGGAGACGGCAAAGCCTGAGTGGAAACATTCAGTACTTC. Protein: CASSGRRQSLSGNIQYF.

The chain recombines TRBV5-1 with TRBJ2-2; D remains unclear. Germline V gene sequence: CDR1 SGHRS, CDR2 YFSETQ. Trimming removed 0 bases at V and 6 bases at J, with 15 bases between. This CDR3 is 16 amino acids long. In DNA form, the CDR3 reads TGCGCCAGCAGCTTGGTGCCCCCAGATAACGCCGGGGAGCTGTTTTTT. Translation gives CASSLVPPDNAGELFF.

The chain uses TRBV5-6 and TRBJ1-1; weak D call: TRBD1 (5 bases). CDR1 and CDR2 (germline): SGHDT, YYEEEE. CDR3 size: 14 residues. V dropped 0 bases and J dropped 5 bases, with 11 bases sitting between them. In DNA form, the CDR3 reads TGTGCCAGCAGCTTGGCCGTCAGGGATACTGAAGCTTTCTTT. This encodes CASSLAVRDTEAFF.

The chain employs TRBV29-1 and TRBJ1-4, with unresolved D. Per germline, CDR1 SQVTM and CDR2 ANQGSEA. Between the trimmed V and J ends, which lost 6 bases and 2 bases, there was a span of 7 bases. The CDR3 is 12 residues long. Here the CDR3 DNA reads TGCAGCGTAGGGTGGACTAATGAAAAACTGTTTTTT. Protein: CSVGWTNEKLFF.

The J gene is TRBJ1-1, the V gene TRBV28, with 8 bases identical to TRBD1. Trimming took 5 bases from V and 0 from J; bases not matched to a gene: 11. Germline CDR1 and CDR2: MDHEN and SYDVKM. This CDR3 is built from 17 residues. Here the CDR3 reads CASSNIRGRAMNTEAFF. DNA for the CDR3: TGTGCCAGCAGTAATATCAGGGGGCGAGCCATGAACACTGAAGCTTTCTTT.

The chain uses TRBV28 and TRBJ2-7; 8 bases match TRBD1. Germline CDR1 and CDR2: MDHEN and SYDVKM. The CDR3 runs to 15 residues. V lost 6 bases to trimming and J lost 2 bases; unmatched junction nucleotides: 9. The CDR3 bases are TGTGCCAGCAGCCCACAGGGGGTTGGGACCTACGAGCAGTACTTC. Protein sequence: CASSPQGVGTYEQYF.

The genes are TRBV20-1 and TRBJ2-5; no clear D. The CDR3 runs to 11 residues. V was trimmed by 3 bases and J by 7 bases, leaving 9 bases between them. Germline lookup yields CDR1 DFQATT and CDR2 SNEGSKA (reference sequence). CDR3 in amino acids: CSASRSATQYF. In DNA, the CDR3 is TGCAGTGCTAGCCGCTCGGCGACCCAGTACTTC.

This chain's CDR3 is CASSSPGRGETQYF. CDR3 nucleotide sequence: TGTGCCAGCAGCTCCCCGGGACGAGGAGAGACCCAGTACTTC. The chain has TRBV5-6 and TRBJ2-5; perhaps D is TRBD1 or TRBD2 (5 bases each). Germline CDR1 reads SGHDT; CDR2 reads YYEEEE. CDR3 size: 14 residues. Trimming left V 3 bases short and J 4 bases short, with 13 bases between. Full variable domain (outside the CDR3, taken from reference TRBV5-6 and TRBJ2-5): DAGVTQSPTHLIKTRGQQVTLRCSPKSGHDTVSWYQQALGQGPQFIFQYYEEEERQRGNFPDRFSGHQFPNYSSELNVNALLLGDSALYLCASSSPGRGETQYFGPGTRLLVL.

This clone was seen only once. The chain uses TRBV9 and TRBJ1-2, with a weak D call TRBD1 (6 bases). Germline values: CDR1 SGDLS, CDR2 YYNGEE. Trimming took off 5 bases at V and 3 bases at J, with 14 bases between the two ends. The length of the CDR3 is 14 residues. The CDR3 DNA is TGTGCCAGCAGGGGGTCAGGGGCTCACTATGGCTACACCTTC. This translates into CASRGSGAHYGYTF.

V and J are TRBV6-1 and TRBJ1-1, with unresolved D. Trimming took off 3 bases at V and 6 bases at J, with 17 bases between the two ends. The CDR3 runs 15 residues. Germline CDR1 MNHNS, CDR2 SASEGT. The CDR3 DNA follows: TGTGCCAGCAGTGAGTTTAGAGGGAATAACGCTGAAGCTTTCTTT. Residues: CASSEFRGNNAEAFF.

V is TRBV5-1 and J is TRBJ2-5, with 9 positions matching TRBD1. Germline CDR1 SGHRS, CDR2 YFSETQ. The CDR3 sequence is 15 residues long. V gave up 4 bases and J gave up 4 bases; unmatched junction bases: 8. This chain's CDR3 is CASSESPGQGETQYF. The CDR3 DNA is TGCGCCAGCAGCGAGTCTCCGGGACAGGGAGAGACCCAGTACTTC. Variable domain in full (rest from reference TRBV5-1 and TRBJ2-5): KAGVTQTPRYLIKTRGQQVTLSCSPISGHRSVSWYQQTPGQGLQFLFEYFSETQRNKGNFPGRFSGRQFSNSRSEMNVSTLELGDSALYLCASSESPGQGETQYFGPGTRLLVL.

The chain couples TRBV19 to TRBJ1-2; the D is unclear. The germline gives CDR1 LNHDA, CDR2 SQIVND (reference sequence). Trimming took 7 bases from V and 6 from J, leaving 21 bases between them. The CDR3 is 15 residues long. Written as DNA, the CDR3 is TGTGCCAGTAAGGAACGGGCAGTGCGTCGGGATGGCTACACCTTC. Translation gives CASKERAVRRDGYTF.